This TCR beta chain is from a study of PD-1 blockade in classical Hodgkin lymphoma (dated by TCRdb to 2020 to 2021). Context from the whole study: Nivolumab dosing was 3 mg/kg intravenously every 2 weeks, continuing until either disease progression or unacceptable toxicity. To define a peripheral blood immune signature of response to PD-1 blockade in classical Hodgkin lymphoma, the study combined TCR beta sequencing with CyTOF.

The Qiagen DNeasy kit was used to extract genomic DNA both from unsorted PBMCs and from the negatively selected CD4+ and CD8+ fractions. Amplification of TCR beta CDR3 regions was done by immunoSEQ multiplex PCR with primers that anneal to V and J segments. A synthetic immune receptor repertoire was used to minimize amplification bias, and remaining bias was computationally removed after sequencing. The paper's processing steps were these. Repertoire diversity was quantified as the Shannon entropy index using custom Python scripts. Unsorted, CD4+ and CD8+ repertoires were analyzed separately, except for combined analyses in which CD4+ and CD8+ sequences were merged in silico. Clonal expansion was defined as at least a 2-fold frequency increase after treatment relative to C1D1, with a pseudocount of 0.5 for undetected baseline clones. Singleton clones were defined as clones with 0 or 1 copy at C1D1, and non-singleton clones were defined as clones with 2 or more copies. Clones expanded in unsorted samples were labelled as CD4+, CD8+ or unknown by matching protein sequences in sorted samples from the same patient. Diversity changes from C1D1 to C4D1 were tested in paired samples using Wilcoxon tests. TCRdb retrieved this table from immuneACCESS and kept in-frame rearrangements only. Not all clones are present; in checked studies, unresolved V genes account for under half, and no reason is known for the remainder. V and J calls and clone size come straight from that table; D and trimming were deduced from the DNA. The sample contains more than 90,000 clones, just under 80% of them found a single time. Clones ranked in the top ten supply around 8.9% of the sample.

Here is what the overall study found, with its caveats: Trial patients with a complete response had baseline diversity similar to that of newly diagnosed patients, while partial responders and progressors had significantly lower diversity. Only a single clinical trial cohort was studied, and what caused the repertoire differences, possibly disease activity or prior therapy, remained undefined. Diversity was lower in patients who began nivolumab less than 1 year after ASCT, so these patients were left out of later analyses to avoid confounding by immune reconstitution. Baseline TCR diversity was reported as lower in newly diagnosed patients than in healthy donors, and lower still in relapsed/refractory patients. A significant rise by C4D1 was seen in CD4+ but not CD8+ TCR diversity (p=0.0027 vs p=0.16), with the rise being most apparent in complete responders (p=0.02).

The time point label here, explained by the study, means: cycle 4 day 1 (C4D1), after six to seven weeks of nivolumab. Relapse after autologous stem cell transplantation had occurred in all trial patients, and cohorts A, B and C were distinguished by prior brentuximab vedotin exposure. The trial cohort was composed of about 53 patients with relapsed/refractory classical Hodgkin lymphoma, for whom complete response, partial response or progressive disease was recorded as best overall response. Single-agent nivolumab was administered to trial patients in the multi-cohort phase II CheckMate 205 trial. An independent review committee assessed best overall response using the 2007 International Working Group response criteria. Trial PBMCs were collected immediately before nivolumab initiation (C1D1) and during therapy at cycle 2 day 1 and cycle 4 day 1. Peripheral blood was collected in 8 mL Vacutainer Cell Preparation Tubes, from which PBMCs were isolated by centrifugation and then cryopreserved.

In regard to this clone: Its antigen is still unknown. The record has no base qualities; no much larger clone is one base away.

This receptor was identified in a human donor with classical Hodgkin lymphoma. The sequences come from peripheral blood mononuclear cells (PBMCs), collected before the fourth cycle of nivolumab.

CDR3 protein: CASSYDRRGLDEQYF. The DNA reads TGTGCCAGCAGCTACGACAGGAGGGGCCTTGACGAGCAGTACTTC. Recombination linked TRBV6-5 to TRBJ2-7, with the D gene possibly TRBD1 or TRBD2, each one fitting 6 bases. The CDR3 goes from the cysteine to the phenylalanine over 15 residues. The entry retains the CDR3 DNA only, 45 bases that are in frame from base 1. CDR1 and CDR2 are drawn from the germline V gene: MNHEY, SVGAGI. V sheds 6 bases and J sheds 5 bases, leaving 20 bases between their ends.